A few counts support the clone carrying this T cell receptor (beta chain). The antigen remains undetermined. The time point is: newly diagnosed GD, antithyroid drugs for less than 3 months. From PBMCs, RNA was extracted and then used to make the TCR library. This CDR3 is built from 16 residues. J lost 4 bases, V lost 5 bases, and 13 bases had no gene match. Germline values: CDR1 MNHEY, CDR2 SMNVEV (reference sequence). The sample originates from a study of regulatory T cells in long-lasting Graves disease. Study details: Graves' patients diagnosed newly had used antithyroid drugs under 3 months. Findings and limits, study-wide: TCR diversity was lower in persistent than newly diagnosed Graves' disease.

Libraries of TCR beta came from iRepertoire HTBI primers plus Arm-PCR of CDR3 regions. TCRdb re-derived calls from the multiplex PCR reads in MiXCR, one entry per CDR3 protein. The table records roughly 420,000 distinct CDR3 sequences, roughly 15% of them present only once. Another study also made use of these data, one on T cells in Graves' hyperthyroidism and ophthalmopathy. That study adds: Researchers found most expanded thyroid clonotypes above 0.001 in blood as well.

V and J are TRBV27 and TRBJ1-1; 7 bases map to TRBD1. This TCR was sampled from a woman aged 30 to 39 with Graves disease. The sequenced sample was peripheral blood mononuclear cells (PBMCs), obtained at new diagnosis, from a patient treated with antithyroid drugs. The chain's CDR3 is CASSAPPTGLGTEAFF. The CDR3 coding sequence is TGTGCCAGCAGTGCCCCCCCGACAGGGCTGGGCACTGAAGCTTTCTTT.